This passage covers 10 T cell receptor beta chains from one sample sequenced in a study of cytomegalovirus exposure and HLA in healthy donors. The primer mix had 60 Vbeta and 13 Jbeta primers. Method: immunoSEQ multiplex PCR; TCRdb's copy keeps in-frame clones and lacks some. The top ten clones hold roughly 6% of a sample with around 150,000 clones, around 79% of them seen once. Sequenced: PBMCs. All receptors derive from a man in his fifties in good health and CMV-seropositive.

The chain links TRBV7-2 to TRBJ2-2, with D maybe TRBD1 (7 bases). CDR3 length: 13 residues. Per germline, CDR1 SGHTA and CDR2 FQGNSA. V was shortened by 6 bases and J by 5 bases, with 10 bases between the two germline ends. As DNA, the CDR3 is TGTGCCAGCAGGTCAGGGGGGACCGGGGAGCTGTTTTTT. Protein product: CASRSGGTGELFF.

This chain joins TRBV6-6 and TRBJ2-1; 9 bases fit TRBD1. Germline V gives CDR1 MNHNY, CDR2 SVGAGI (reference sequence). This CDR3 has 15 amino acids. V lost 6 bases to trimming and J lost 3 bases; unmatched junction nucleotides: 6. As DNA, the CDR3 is TGTGCCAGCAGCCCCACAGGGGGCCTCTACAATGAGCAGTTCTTC. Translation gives CASSPTGGLYNEQFF.

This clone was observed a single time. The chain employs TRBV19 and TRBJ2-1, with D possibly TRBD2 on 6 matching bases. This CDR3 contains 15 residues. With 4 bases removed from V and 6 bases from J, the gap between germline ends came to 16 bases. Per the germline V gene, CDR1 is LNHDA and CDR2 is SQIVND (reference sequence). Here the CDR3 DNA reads TGTGCCAGTAGTACATCGGGGTCGGGAGCCAATGAGCAGTTCTTC. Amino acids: CASSTSGSGANEQFF.

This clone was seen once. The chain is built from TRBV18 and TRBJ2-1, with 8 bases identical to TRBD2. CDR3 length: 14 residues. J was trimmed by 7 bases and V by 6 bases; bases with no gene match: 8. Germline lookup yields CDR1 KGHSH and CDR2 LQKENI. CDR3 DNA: TGTGCCAGCTCTTCACGCGGGGGGCTAAATGAGCAGTTCTTC. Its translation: CASSSRGGLNEQFF.

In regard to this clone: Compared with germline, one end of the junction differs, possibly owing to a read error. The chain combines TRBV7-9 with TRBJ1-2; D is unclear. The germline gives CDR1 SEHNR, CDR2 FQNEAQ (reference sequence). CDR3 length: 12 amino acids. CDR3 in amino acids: CSSSMVVGGYTF. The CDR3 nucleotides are TGTTCCAGCAGCATGGTAGTCGGTGGCTACACCTTC.

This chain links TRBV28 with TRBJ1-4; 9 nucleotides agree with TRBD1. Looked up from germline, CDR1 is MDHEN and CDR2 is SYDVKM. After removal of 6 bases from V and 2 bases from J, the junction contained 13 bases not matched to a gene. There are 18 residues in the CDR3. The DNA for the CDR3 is TGTGCCAGCAGAAATTCTCCGGGACAGGGTGGCACTAATGAAAAACTGTTTTTT. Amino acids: CASRNSPGQGGTNEKLFF.

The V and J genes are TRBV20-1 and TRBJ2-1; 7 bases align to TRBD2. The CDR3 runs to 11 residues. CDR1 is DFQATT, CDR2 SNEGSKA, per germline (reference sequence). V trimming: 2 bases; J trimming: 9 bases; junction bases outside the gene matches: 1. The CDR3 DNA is TGCAGTGCTAGACTAGCGGTTGAGCAGTTCTTC. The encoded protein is CSARLAVEQFF.

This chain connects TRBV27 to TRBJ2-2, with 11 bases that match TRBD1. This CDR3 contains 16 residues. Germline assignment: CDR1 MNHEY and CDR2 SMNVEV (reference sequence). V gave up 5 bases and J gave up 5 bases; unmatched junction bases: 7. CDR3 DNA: TGTGCCAGCAGTCCCGGACAGGGGGCCGATACCGGGGAGCTGTTTTTT. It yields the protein CASSPGQGADTGELFF.

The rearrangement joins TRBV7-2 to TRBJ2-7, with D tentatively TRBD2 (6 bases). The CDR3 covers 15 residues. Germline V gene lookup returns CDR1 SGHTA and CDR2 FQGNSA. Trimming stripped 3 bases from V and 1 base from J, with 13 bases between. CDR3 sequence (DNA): TGTGCCAGCAGCTTTGGGGGGAGTCTGTCCTACGAGCAGTACTTC. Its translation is CASSFGGSLSYEQYF.

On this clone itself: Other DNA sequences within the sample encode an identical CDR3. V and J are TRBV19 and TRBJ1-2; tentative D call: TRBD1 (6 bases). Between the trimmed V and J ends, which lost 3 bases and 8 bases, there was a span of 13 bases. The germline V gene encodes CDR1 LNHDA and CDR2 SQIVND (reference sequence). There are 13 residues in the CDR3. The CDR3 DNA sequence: TGTGCCAGTAGTATCGGTCAGGGGCGCGGCTACACCTTC. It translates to CASSIGQGRGYTF.